These 4 T cell receptor beta chains originate from one sample sequenced in a study of blood T cells in healthy people across ages. With a J-beta primer mix and a sample-barcoded 5' primer, a second PCR ran about 7 to 11 cycles. MiXCR, applied by TCRdb to the 5' RACE reads, yields one record per CDR3 protein. The table includes some 1.1 million distinct CDR3 sequences, roughly two fifths detected once. Sequencing input: blood. These TCRs come from a man between 18 and 29 years old in good health.

The V and J genes are TRBV7-8 and TRBJ1-4; D not certain. The length of the CDR3 is 13 residues. The germline gives CDR1 SGHVS, CDR2 FQNEAQ. Trimming took 2 bases from V and 4 from J, leaving 5 bases between them. The CDR3 sequence: CASSLNSNEKLFF. The CDR3 DNA sequence: TGTGCCAGCAGCTTAAATAGTAATGAAAAACTGTTTTTT.

The rearrangement uses TRBV5-1 and TRBJ2-7; 11 bases are a match to TRBD1. With V trimmed by 4 bases and J by 4 bases, 4 bases remained unmatched. Germline CDR1 and CDR2: SGHRS and YFSETQ. This CDR3 comprises 14 residues. CDR3 sequence: CASSRDRGYYEQYF. In DNA form, the CDR3 reads TGCGCCAGCAGCCGGGACAGGGGGTATTACGAGCAGTACTTC.

CDR3 loop: CARDREYGTEAFF. The CDR3 DNA reads TGTGCCAGGGACAGGGAGTATGGGACTGAAGCTTTCTTT. The rearrangement uses TRBV2 and TRBJ1-1; TRBD1 matches 8 bases. Germline V gene sequence: CDR1 SNHLY, CDR2 FYNNEI. With V trimmed by 9 bases and J by 5 bases, 8 bases remained unmatched. The CDR3 loop spans 13 amino acids.

Concerning this clonotype itself: No DNA is shown, since the ends of the CDR3 on it are uncertain; the CDR3 is the one TCRdb lists. This chain joins TRBV6-2 or TRBV6-3 and TRBJ1-2; TRBD1 was called by the table and not checked on the DNA. The CDR3 region is 16 residues in length, termini included. CDR1 is MNHEY, CDR2 SVGEGT, per germline. The CDR3: CVSSYSPDSLNYGCTF.